This TCR beta chain was identified in a study of T-cell reconstitution after alpha-beta-depleted transplantation in children. Library preparation (for TCRbeta) was performed with unique molecular identifiers. TCRdb analysed the PCR reads with MiXCR anew, one entry per CDR3 protein. Here the sample spans 280,000 or so distinct CDR3 sequences, 11% being singletons. At least ten counts were recorded for this clonotype. The specimen was peripheral blood, collected 180 days after TCRalphabeta/CD19-depleted stem cell transplant. The receptor was derived from a male patient aged 2 to 9 who had a stem cell transplant for chronic granulomatous disease, so the T cells may come from the graft donor.

As DNA, the CDR3 is TGTGCCAGCAGCGGCCTGGGCCCTCTTGGCGAGTACTTC. This translates into CASSGLGPLGEYF. The genes are TRBV11-2 and TRBJ2-7; D ambiguous. The germline gives CDR1 SGHAT, CDR2 FQNNGV. The CDR3 is 13 amino acids. V was shortened by 5 bases and J by 11 bases, with 19 bases between the two germline ends.